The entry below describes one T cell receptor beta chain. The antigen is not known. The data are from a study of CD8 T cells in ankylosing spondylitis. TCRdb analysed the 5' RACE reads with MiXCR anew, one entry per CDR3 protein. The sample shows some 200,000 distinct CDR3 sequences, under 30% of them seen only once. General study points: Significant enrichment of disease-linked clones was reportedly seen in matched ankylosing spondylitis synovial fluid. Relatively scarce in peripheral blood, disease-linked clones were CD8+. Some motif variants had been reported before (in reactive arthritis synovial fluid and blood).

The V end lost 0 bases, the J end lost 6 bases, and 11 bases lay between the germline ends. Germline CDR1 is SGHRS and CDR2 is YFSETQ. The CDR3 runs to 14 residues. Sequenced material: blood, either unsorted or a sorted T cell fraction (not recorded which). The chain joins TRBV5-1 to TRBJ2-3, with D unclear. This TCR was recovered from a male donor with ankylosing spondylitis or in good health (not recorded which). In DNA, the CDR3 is TGCGCCAGCAGCTTGGCCTTGAATTCGGATACGCAGTATTTT. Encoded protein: CASSLALNSDTQYF.